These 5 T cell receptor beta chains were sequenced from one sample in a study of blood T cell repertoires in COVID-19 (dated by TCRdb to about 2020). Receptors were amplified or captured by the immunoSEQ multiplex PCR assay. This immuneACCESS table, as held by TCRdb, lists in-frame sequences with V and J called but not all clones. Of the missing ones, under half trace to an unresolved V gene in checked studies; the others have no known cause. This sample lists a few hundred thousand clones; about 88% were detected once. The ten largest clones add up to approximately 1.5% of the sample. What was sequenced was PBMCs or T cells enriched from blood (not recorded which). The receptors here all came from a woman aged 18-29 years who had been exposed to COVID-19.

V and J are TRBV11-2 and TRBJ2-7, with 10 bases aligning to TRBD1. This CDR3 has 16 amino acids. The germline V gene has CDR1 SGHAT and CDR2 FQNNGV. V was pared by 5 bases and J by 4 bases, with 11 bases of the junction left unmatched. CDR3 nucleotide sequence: TGTGCCAGCAGCCTAATTGACAGGGGGCGAAAGTACGAGCAGTACTTC. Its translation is CASSLIDRGRKYEQYF.

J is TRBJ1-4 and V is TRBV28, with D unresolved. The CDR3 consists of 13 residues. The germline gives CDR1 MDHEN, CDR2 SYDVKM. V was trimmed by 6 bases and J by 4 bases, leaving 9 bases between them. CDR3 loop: CASSRTYNEKLFF. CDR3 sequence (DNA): TGTGCCAGCAGCCGGACTTATAATGAAAAACTGTTTTTT.

The CDR3 here is CASSRYSGGYNEQFF. The CDR3 DNA is TGTGCCAGCAGCCGGTACAGCGGGGGGTACAATGAGCAGTTCTTC. The chain carries TRBV14 and TRBJ2-1; 9 positions match TRBD2. Germline V gene lookup returns CDR1 SGHDN and CDR2 FVKESK. Trimming cost V 4 bases and J 4 bases; bases outside gene matches: 5. The CDR3 contains 15 residues.

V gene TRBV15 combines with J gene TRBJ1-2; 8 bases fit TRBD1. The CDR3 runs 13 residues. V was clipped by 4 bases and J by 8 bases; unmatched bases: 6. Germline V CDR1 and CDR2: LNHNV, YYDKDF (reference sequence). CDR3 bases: TGTGCCACCAGCAACCAGGGGGCTCAGGGCTACACCTTC. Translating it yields CATSNQGAQGYTF. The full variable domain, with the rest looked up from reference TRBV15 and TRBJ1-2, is DAMVIQNPRYQVTQFGKPVTLSCSQTLNHNVMYWYQQKSSQAPKLLFHYYDKDFNNEADTPDNFQSRRPNTSFCFLDIRSPGLGDTAMYLCATSNQGAQGYTFGSGTRLTVV.

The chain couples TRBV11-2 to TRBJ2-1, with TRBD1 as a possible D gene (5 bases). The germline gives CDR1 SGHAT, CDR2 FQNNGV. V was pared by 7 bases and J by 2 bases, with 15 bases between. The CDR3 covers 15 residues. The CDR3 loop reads CASIPQGTAYNEQFF. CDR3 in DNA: TGTGCCAGCATACCCCAGGGTACGGCCTACAATGAGCAGTTCTTC.